This T cell receptor (beta chain) stems from a study of blood T cell repertoires in COVID-19. There are 14 residues in the CDR3. V was pared by 5 bases and J by 7 bases, with 7 bases of the junction left unmatched. Germline V gene data show CDR1 as MDHEN and CDR2 as SYDVKM. Profiled with immunoSEQ multiplex PCR; TCRdb holds only in-frame clones, not every one. The data show 140,000 to 150,000 clones, 75% to 90% seen once. The sequence was collected from a man aged 65 to 79 who had recovered from COVID-19. The chain recombines TRBV28 with TRBJ1-1; 10 bases agree with TRBD1. Sequenced material: peripheral blood. CDR3 coding DNA: TGTGCCAGCAGTACGCCGTGGGACAGGGGTGAAGCTTTCTTT. Amino acids: CASSTPWDRGEAFF.